Below are 10 T cell receptor beta chains sequenced from a single sample in a study of early T cells in non-severe SARS-CoV-2 infection. A single record per CDR3 protein comes from TCRdb applying MiXCR to the 5' RACE reads. Among tens of thousands of distinct CDR3 sequences, roughly a sixth were seen once, and the ten largest hold 9.5% to 15%. The sample taken for sequencing was whole blood. The receptor set was obtained from an adult who was a healthcare worker with PCR-confirmed SARS-CoV-2 infection or an uninfected control (not recorded which).

This clonotype has a handful of counts. The chain has TRBV9 and TRBJ2-3, with D possibly matching TRBD1 (6 bases). This CDR3 spans 12 amino acids. Germline V gene sequence: CDR1 SGDLS, CDR2 YYNGEE. The ends were cut back, 5 bases at V and 4 bases at J, with 8 bases in the middle. CDR3 nucleotides: TGTGCCAGCAGAGGACAGTCAGATACGCAGTATTTT. Its protein is CASRGQSDTQYF.

This clonotype was detected ten times or more. The chain uses TRBV12-3 or TRBV12-4 and TRBJ2-3; 13 bases are a match to TRBD2. V shed 6 bases, J shed 5 bases, and the junction held 8 bases outside the gene matches. The CDR3 totals 16 residues. The CDR3 spells CASRLAGGPSRDTQYF. CDR3 bases: TGTGCCAGCAGACTAGCGGGAGGGCCCTCTAGAGATACGCAGTATTTT.

This clonotype was counted a few times. The chain uses TRBV6-2 or TRBV6-3 and TRBJ1-2; D may be TRBD1 (6 bases). Germline loops: CDR1 MNHEY, CDR2 SVGEGT. The length of the CDR3 is 15 residues. Trimming took off 1 base at V and 4 bases at J, with 13 bases between the two ends. As DNA, the CDR3 is TGTGCCAGCAGTTACTTAATGGGACAAGGCTATGGCTACACCTTC. The encoded protein is CASSYLMGQGYGYTF.

This clonotype occurred many times. The gene calls are TRBV24-1 and TRBJ1-5, with D possibly matching TRBD1 (5 bases). The CDR3 is 13 amino acids. V lost 7 bases, J lost 7 bases, and 13 bases lay in between. Germline V lookup: CDR1 KGHDR, CDR2 SFDVKD. The CDR3 coding sequence is TGTGCCACCAGGAGCGGGGGAGACCAGCCCCAGCATTTT. Protein: CATRSGGDQPQHF.

This clonotype occurred a few times. The CDR3 DNA reads TGTGCCAGCAGTGAAGCGAGACTCTCCTTGGACAATTCACCCCTCCACTTT. It encodes CASSEARLSLDNSPLHF. The J gene is TRBJ1-6, the V gene TRBV6-1; D call uncertain. The V gene's germline CDR1 is MNHNS and CDR2 SASEGT. This CDR3 has 17 residues. V lost 0 bases and J 7 bases, leaving 16 bases between the germline ends.

This clonotype was seen repeatedly, ten times or more. The chain joins TRBV6-2 or TRBV6-3 to TRBJ2-7, with 11 nucleotides matching TRBD1. There are 14 residues in the CDR3. The V gene's germline CDR1 is MNHEY and CDR2 SVGEGT. Trimming at V came to 5 bases and at J to 7 bases, leaving 7 bases not matched to a gene. Here the CDR3 DNA reads TGTGCCAGCAGTCGGACAGGGGGCGCGGGGGAGCAGTACTTC. Translating gives CASSRTGGAGEQYF.

The chain is built from TRBV28 and TRBJ1-4, with a tentative D call TRBD1 (6 bases). The CDR3 has 13 amino acids. The V and J ends lost 5 bases and 3 bases respectively, with 7 bases between them. Germline V gives CDR1 MDHEN, CDR2 SYDVKM. As DNA, the CDR3 is TGTGCCAGCAGTGGACAGCCTAATGAAAAACTGTTTTTT. Translated, it gives CASSGQPNEKLFF.

In this sample, this clonotype turned up a few times. The CDR3 DNA follows: TGCGCCAGCAGCCCCCCCGCTACTTGGACGGGCGGACCCCTCCACTTT. Translating gives CASSPPATWTGGPLHF. The chain joins TRBV4-1 to TRBJ1-6; unclear D gene. V shed 4 bases and J shed 12 bases, with 22 bases lying between them. CDR1 is MGHRA, CDR2 YSYEKL, per germline. This CDR3 is built from 16 residues.

This clonotype was picked up many times. The chain carries TRBV2 and TRBJ2-2; 7 nucleotides line up with TRBD1. The V gene end was trimmed by 6 bases and the J gene end by 5 bases; junction bases not matched to a gene: 21. Germline V gene data show CDR1 as SNHLY and CDR2 as FYNNEI. The CDR3 runs 19 residues. CDR3 nucleotide sequence: TGTGCCAGCAGGCGTAGAACAGGGGTCCCGTATAGGGAGACCGGGGAGCTGTTTTTT. It encodes CASRRRTGVPYRETGELFF.

This clonotype was counted ten times or more. The chain combines TRBV29-1 with TRBJ2-6; D ambiguous. Germline lookup yields CDR1 SQVTM and CDR2 ANQGSEA. The CDR3 has 15 residues. V lost 7 bases and J lost 0, with 13 bases in between. The CDR3 loop reads CSAWTASSGANVLTF. CDR3 DNA sequence: TGCAGCGCCTGGACGGCAAGCTCTGGGGCCAACGTCCTGACTTTC.